This TCR beta chain was retrieved from a study of CD8 T cells in ankylosing spondylitis listed by TCRdb under 2017. Background on the whole study: To find TCR variants linked to disease, the study profiled T cell receptor beta repertoires in ankylosing spondylitis patients and healthy donors. Peripheral blood was sampled, and synovial fluid was also collected from ankylosing spondylitis patients. In total, the full study cohort was made up of 95 to 110 healthy donors and 25 to 30 ankylosing spondylitis patients.

The full study reports these points: The disease-linked clones showed a CD8+ phenotype and occurred at relatively low frequencies in peripheral blood. Blood from ankylosing spondylitis patients appeared to be characterized by a TCR beta motif made up of 8 or 9 highly homologous amino acid variants. According to the report, matched synovial fluid samples from ankylosing spondylitis patients were significantly enriched for the disease-linked clones. Some motif variants had previously been reported in the synovial fluid and blood of reactive arthritis patients, which suggests shared mechanisms of disease initiation.

Sequenced on an Illumina HiSeq 2500. Quantitative 5'-RACE with molecular barcodes was used to prepare TCR beta libraries. The study's processing was this. A new computational method based on a probabilistic model of VDJ rearrangement was used to identify disease-linked TCR variants. TCRdb reworked the public reads: Q25 trimming with fastp, MiXCR clone assembly, productive beta chains retained. Each record represents a unique CDR3 protein, reported with the most common genes and DNA among its rows. The V and J calls shown here were made by TCRdb, not taken from the authors' results. This sample lists under 150,000 distinct CDR3 sequences; roughly 13% were detected once. Almost 3% of the sample lies in the top ten. This clonotype was counted ten times or more. It lacks a known antigen. The sample holds no much larger clone one base away, and base qualities are not on file. V drops 2 bases and J drops 1 base, leaving 17 bases in between. The CDR3 spans 18 residues, from the cysteine through the phenylalanine. Solely the CDR3 DNA is kept, with 54 bases framed from the first base. CDR1 is given as MNHEY and CDR2 as SVGAGI, both from the germline V gene.

The rearrangement joined TRBV6-5 to TRBJ1-4, with the identity of the D gene unclear. Sample: blood, either unsorted or a sorted T cell fraction (not recorded which). The origin of this receptor is a female donor with ankylosing spondylitis or in good health (not recorded which). The CDR3 loop reads CASSYGHTSQLTNEKLFF. The nucleotides are TGTGCCAGCAGTTACGGCCACACGAGCCAGTTAACTAATGAAAAACTGTTTTTT.